This is a list of T cell receptor beta chains from one sample in a study of cytomegalovirus exposure and HLA in healthy donors. TCRdb's copy holds only in-frame clones and misses some; the assay was immunoSEQ multiplex PCR. Of approximately 90,000 clones in the sample, about 75% are singletons; the top ten hold 2% to 2.5%. Sequencing input: PBMCs. These receptors came from a middle-aged man in good health and CMV-seronegative. The CDR3 runs from the conserved cysteine through the conserved F or W. D genes are given only for firm matches. Size is omitted from some rows. Given values are once, few, many or a class for expanded clones.

abundance: few; d_gene: TRBD2; j_gene: TRBJ2-7; v_gene: TRBV28; CDR3aa: CASSTTGTREYF; CDR3nt: TGTGCCAGCAGTACAACCGGGACTAGGGAGTACTTC
abundance: NA; d_gene: NA; j_gene: TRBJ2-7; v_gene: TRBV19; CDR3aa: CASSPGYEQYF; CDR3nt: TGTGCCAGTAGTCCCGGCTACGAGCAGTACTTC
abundance: NA; d_gene: NA; j_gene: TRBJ2-5; v_gene: TRBV5-1; CDR3aa: CASSLEGRGQETQYF; CDR3nt: TGCGCCAGCAGCTTGGAGGGCAGGGGCCAAGAGACCCAGTACTTC
abundance: NA; d_gene: TRBD1; j_gene: TRBJ2-2; v_gene: TRBV13; CDR3aa: CASSADPTGELYTGELFF; CDR3nt: TGTGCCAGCAGCGCTGACCCGACAGGGGAGTTGTACACCGGGGAGCTGTTTTTT
abundance: NA; d_gene: NA; j_gene: TRBJ1-4; v_gene: TRBV9; CDR3aa: CASSEGGQMNEKLFF; CDR3nt: TGTGCCAGCAGCGAAGGAGGACAGATGAATGAAAAACTGTTTTTT
abundance: few; d_gene: TRBD1; j_gene: TRBJ1-4; v_gene: TRBV10-3; CDR3aa: CAISEKGAGEKLFF; CDR3nt: TGTGCCATCAGTGAGAAGGGGGCAGGTGAAAAACTGTTTTTT
abundance: NA; d_gene: NA; j_gene: TRBJ1-1; v_gene: TRBV5-1; CDR3aa: CASSRQLGTEAFF; CDR3nt: TGCGCCAGCAGCCGACAGCTTGGAACTGAAGCTTTCTTT
abundance: NA; d_gene: TRBD2; j_gene: TRBJ2-7; v_gene: TRBV6-5; CDR3aa: CASSYSGTSGYEQYF; CDR3nt: TGTGCCAGCAGTTACTCCGGGACTAGCGGCTACGAGCAGTACTTC
abundance: NA; d_gene: NA; j_gene: TRBJ2-1; v_gene: TRBV30; CDR3aa: CAWSGAPSYNEQFF; CDR3nt: TGTGCCTGGAGTGGGGCCCCCTCCTACAATGAGCAGTTCTTC
abundance: NA; d_gene: NA; j_gene: TRBJ2-2; v_gene: TRBV2; CDR3aa: CASSPGSGGTGELFF; CDR3nt: TGTGCCAGCAGCCCCGGCTCCGGGGGAACCGGGGAGCTGTTTTTT
abundance: NA; d_gene: TRBD2; j_gene: TRBJ2-2; v_gene: TRBV4-2; CDR3aa: CASSQEAGANGELFF; CDR3nt: TGTGCCAGCAGCCAAGAAGCGGGAGCGAACGGGGAGCTGTTTTTT
abundance: NA; d_gene: NA; j_gene: TRBJ2-7; v_gene: TRBV1; CDR3aa: CTSSLRGRGGIRSYEQYF; CDR3nt: TGCACCAGCAGCCTCAGGGGAAGGGGGGGTATACGCTCCTACGAGCAGTACTTC
abundance: NA; d_gene: TRBD1; j_gene: TRBJ1-2; v_gene: TRBV28; CDR3aa: CASSPGQASYGYTF; CDR3nt: TGTGCCAGCAGTCCTGGACAGGCCTCCTATGGCTACACCTTC
abundance: NA; d_gene: TRBD2; j_gene: TRBJ2-1; v_gene: TRBV9; CDR3aa: CASSVRLAGGYNEQFF; CDR3nt: TGTGCCAGCAGCGTACGACTAGCGGGAGGGTACAATGAGCAGTTCTTC
abundance: NA; d_gene: NA; j_gene: TRBJ1-3; v_gene: TRBV27; CDR3aa: CASSLSPSSSGNTIYF; CDR3nt: TGTGCCAGCAGTTTATCCCCCTCCTCCTCTGGAAACACCATATATTTT
abundance: few; d_gene: NA; j_gene: TRBJ1-4; v_gene: TRBV10-3; CDR3aa: CAISEQELNEKLFF; CDR3nt: TGTGCCATCAGTGAACAGGAACTTAATGAAAAACTGTTTTTT
abundance: NA; d_gene: TRBD1; j_gene: TRBJ1-6; v_gene: TRBV6-5; CDR3aa: CASRQDRGRNSPLHF; CDR3nt: TGTGCCAGCAGGCAGGACAGGGGAAGGAATTCACCCCTCCACTTT
abundance: NA; d_gene: NA; j_gene: TRBJ2-5; v_gene: TRBV30; CDR3aa: CAWSLQAGETQYF; CDR3nt: TGTGCCTGGAGTCTACAAGCGGGAGAGACCCAGTACTTC
abundance: NA; d_gene: NA; j_gene: TRBJ1-1; v_gene: TRBV23-1; CDR3aa: CASSQSGGVLWTEAFF; CDR3nt: TGCGCCAGCAGTCAATCAGGCGGGGTCCTATGGACTGAAGCTTTCTTT
abundance: NA; d_gene: TRBD1; j_gene: TRBJ2-2; v_gene: TRBV9; CDR3aa: CASSPRRGLAGELFF; CDR3nt: TGTGCCAGCAGCCCCCGCAGGGGGCTGGCCGGGGAGCTGTTTTTT
abundance: NA; d_gene: TRBD2; j_gene: TRBJ2-5; v_gene: TRBV5-4; CDR3aa: CASSPGLAGSQETQYF; CDR3nt: TGTGCCAGCAGCCCCGGACTAGCGGGGAGCCAAGAGACCCAGTACTTC
abundance: NA; d_gene: TRBD1; j_gene: TRBJ2-7; v_gene: TRBV6-1; CDR3aa: CASSGTGVLEQYF; CDR3nt: TGTGCCAGCAGCGGGACAGGGGTCCTCGAGCAGTACTTC
abundance: NA; d_gene: NA; j_gene: TRBJ2-3; v_gene: TRBV15; CDR3aa: CATSSRTASTDTQYF; CDR3nt: TGTGCCACCAGCAGCAGGACAGCTAGCACAGATACGCAGTATTTT
abundance: NA; d_gene: TRBD1; j_gene: TRBJ1-5; v_gene: TRBV7-2; CDR3aa: CASSQTGTGDQWNVQPQHF; CDR3nt: TGTGCCAGCAGCCAGACCGGGACAGGGGATCAATGGAACGTTCAGCCCCAGCATTTT
abundance: NA; d_gene: NA; j_gene: TRBJ1-5; v_gene: TRBV2; CDR3aa: CASSGDINQPQHF; CDR3nt: TGTGCCAGCAGTGGGGACATAAATCAGCCCCAGCATTTT
abundance: NA; d_gene: NA; j_gene: TRBJ2-7; v_gene: TRBV2; CDR3aa: CASGHLSSYEQYF; CDR3nt: TGTGCCAGCGGACACCTGAGCTCCTACGAGCAGTACTTC
abundance: NA; d_gene: NA; j_gene: TRBJ1-3; v_gene: TRBV15; CDR3aa: CATSRHYRDTTYSGNTIYF; CDR3nt: TGTGCCACCAGCAGGCACTACCGGGACACGACGTACTCTGGAAACACCATATATTTT
abundance: once; d_gene: NA; j_gene: TRBJ2-1; v_gene: TRBV7-9; CDR3aa: CASSLVLGLLQPYNEQFF; CDR3nt: TGTGCCAGCAGCTTAGTGCTGGGACTCCTCCAACCCTACAATGAGCAGTTCTTC